The subject of this entry is one T cell receptor (beta chain). Generated by immunoSEQ multiplex PCR, the TCRdb table keeps only in-frame clones and is missing some. The sample contains about 130,000 clones, over 75% of which appear only once. This entry is derived from a study of control samples from healthy donors and cancer patients. Germline V gene sequence: CDR1 WSHSY, CDR2 SAAADI. The CDR3 contains 15 residues. Trimming at V came to 4 bases and at J to 3 bases, leaving 5 bases not matched to a gene. This TCR was recovered from a man aged 45-60 years in good health. Sequencing input: blood. The genes are TRBV10-2 and TRBJ2-3; TRBD2 agrees at 9 bases. CDR3 in DNA: TGCGCCAGCAGTGGGGCGGGGGGGCTGACAGATACGCAGTATTTT. It yields the protein CASSGAGGLTDTQYF.